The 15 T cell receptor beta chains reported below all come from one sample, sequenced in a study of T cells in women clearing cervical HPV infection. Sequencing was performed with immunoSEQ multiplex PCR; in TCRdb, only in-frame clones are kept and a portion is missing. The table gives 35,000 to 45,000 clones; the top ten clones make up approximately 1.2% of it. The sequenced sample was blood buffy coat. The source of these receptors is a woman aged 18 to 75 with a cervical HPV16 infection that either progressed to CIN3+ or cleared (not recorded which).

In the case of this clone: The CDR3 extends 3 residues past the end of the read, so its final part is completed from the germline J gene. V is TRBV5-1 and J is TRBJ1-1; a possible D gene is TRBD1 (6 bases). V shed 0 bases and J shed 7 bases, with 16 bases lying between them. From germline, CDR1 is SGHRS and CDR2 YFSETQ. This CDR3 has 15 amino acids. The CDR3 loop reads CASSLDGGGSGEAFF. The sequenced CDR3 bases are TGCGCCAGCAGCTTGGATGGGGGGGGCTCCGGTGAA.

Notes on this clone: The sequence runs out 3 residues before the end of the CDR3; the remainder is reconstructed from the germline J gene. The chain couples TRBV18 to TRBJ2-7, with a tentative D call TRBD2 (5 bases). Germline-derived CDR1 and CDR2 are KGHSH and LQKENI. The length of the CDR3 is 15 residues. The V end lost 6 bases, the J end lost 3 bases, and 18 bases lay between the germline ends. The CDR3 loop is CASSLEGNKGYEQYF. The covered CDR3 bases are TGTGCCAGCTCTCTCGAGGGCAACAAGGGCTACGAG. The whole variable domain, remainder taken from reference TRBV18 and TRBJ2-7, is NAGVMQNPRHLVRRRGQEARLRCSPMKGHSHVYWYRQLPEEGLKFMVYLQKENIIDESGMPKERFSAEFPKEGPSILRIQQVVRGDSAAYFCASSLEGNKGYEQYFGPGTRLTVT.

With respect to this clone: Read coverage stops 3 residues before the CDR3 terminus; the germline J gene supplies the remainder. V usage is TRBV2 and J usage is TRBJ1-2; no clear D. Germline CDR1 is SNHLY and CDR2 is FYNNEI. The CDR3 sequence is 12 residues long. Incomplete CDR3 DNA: TGTGCCAGCAGTGAAGCGGAGCGGAGG. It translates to CASSEAERR. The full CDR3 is CASSEAERRYTF.

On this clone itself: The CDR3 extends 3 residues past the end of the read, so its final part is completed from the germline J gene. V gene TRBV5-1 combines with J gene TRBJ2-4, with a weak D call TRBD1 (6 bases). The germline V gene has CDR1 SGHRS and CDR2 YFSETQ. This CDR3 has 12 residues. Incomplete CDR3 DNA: TGCGCCAGCAGCTTTGCAGGGGATGGT. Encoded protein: CASSFAGDG. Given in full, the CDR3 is CASSFAGDGQYF.

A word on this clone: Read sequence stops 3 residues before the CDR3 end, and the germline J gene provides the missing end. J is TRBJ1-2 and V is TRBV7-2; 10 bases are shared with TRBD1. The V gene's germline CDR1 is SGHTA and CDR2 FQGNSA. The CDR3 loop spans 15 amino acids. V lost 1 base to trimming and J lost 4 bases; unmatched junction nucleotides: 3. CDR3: CASSLGTGGGYGYTF. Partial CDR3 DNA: TGTGCCAGCAGCTTAGGGACAGGGGGAGGCTATGGC.

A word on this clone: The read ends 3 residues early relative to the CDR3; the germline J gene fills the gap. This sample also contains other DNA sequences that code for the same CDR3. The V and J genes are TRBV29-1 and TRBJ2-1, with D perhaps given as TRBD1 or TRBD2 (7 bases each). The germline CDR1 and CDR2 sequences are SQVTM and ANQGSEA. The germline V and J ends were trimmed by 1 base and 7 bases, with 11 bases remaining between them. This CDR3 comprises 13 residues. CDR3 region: CSVEGQGGNEQFF. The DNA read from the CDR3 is TGCAGCGTTGAAGGACAGGGAGGGAATGAG.

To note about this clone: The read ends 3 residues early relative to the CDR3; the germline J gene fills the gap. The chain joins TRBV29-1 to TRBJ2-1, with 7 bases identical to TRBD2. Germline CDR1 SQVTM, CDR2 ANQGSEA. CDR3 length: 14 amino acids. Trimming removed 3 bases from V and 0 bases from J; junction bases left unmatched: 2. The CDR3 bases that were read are TGCAGCGTTGATCGCGGGAGCTCCTACAATGAG. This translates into CSVDRGSSYNE. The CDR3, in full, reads CSVDRGSSYNEQFF.

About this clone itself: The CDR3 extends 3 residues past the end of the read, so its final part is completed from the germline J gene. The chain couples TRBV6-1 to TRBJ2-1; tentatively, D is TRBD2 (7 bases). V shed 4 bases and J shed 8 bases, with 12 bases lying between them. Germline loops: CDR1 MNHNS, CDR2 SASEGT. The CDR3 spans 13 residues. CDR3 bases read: TGTGCCAGCAGTGCGGGGGGCCTCGATGAG. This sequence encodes CASSAGGLDE. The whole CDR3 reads CASSAGGLDEQFF.

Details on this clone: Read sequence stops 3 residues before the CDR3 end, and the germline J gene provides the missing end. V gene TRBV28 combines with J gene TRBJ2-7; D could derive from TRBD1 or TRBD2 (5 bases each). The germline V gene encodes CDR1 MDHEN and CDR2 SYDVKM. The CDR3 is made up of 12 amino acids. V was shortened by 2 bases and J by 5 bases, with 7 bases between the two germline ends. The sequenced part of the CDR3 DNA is TGTGCCAGCAGTTTAGAGGGGAACGAG. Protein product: CASSLEGNE. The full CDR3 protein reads CASSLEGNEQYF.

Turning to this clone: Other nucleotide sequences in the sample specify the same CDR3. The CDR3 here is CSADRGDYGYTF. The covered CDR3 bases are TGCAGTGCTGACAGGGGTGACTATGGC. The V and J genes are TRBV20-1 and TRBJ1-2; 8 bases are a match to TRBD1. Read coverage stops 3 residues before the CDR3 terminus; the germline J gene supplies the remainder. Germline CDR1 and CDR2: DFQATT and SNEGSKA (reference sequence). Unmatched junction bases numbered 2, after V lost 5 bases and J lost 3 bases. The CDR3 spans 12 residues.

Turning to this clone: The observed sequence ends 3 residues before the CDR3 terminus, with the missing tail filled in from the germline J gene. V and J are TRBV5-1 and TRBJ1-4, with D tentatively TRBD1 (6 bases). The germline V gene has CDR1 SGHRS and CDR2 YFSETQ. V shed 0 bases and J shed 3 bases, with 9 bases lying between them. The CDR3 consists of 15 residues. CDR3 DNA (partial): TGCGCCAGCAGCTTGGACAGGGCGGCTAATGAAAAA. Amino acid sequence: CASSLDRAANEK. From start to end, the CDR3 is CASSLDRAANEKLFF.

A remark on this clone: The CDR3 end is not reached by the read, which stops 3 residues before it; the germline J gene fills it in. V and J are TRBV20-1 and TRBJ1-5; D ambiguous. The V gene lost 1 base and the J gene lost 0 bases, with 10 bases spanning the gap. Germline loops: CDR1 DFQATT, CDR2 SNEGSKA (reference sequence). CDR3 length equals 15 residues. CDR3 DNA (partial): TGCAGTGCTAGAGCCCTAGGCAATAGCAATCAGCCC. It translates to CSARALGNSNQP. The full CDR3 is CSARALGNSNQPQHF.

Incomplete CDR3 DNA: TGTGCCAGCAGCTTGGTGCGGGGGCAAGGTGAAAAA. Protein: CASSLVRGQGEK. The whole CDR3 sequence reads CASSLVRGQGEKLFF. This chain connects TRBV5-5 to TRBJ1-4, with a tentative D call TRBD1 (6 bases). The CDR3 extends 3 residues past the end of the read, so its final part is completed from the germline J gene. The CDR3 contains 15 residues. Deletions cut 0 bases from V and 7 bases from J, with 13 bases between. Germline assignment: CDR1 SGHKS and CDR2 YYEKEE (reference sequence).

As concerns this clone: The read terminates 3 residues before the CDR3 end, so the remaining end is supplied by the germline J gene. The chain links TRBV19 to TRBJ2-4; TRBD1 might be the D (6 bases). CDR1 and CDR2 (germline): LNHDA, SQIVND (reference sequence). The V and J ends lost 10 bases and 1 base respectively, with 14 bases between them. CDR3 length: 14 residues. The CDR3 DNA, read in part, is TGTGCCACCGGGGACATCGGGGCCAAAAACATT. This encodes CATGDIGAKNI. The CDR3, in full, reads CATGDIGAKNIQYF.

This CDR3 reads CASSSQGRTDTQYF. CDR3 DNA, as far as it was read: TGCGCCAGCAGCTCACAGGGAAGGACAGATACG. V is TRBV5-1 and J is TRBJ2-3; D perhaps matches TRBD1 (6 bases). The missing CDR3 end, 3 residues past where the read stops, is filled in from the germline J gene. This CDR3 region has 14 residues. V was trimmed by 3 bases and J by 3 bases, leaving 11 bases between them. The V gene's germline CDR1 is SGHRS and CDR2 YFSETQ.